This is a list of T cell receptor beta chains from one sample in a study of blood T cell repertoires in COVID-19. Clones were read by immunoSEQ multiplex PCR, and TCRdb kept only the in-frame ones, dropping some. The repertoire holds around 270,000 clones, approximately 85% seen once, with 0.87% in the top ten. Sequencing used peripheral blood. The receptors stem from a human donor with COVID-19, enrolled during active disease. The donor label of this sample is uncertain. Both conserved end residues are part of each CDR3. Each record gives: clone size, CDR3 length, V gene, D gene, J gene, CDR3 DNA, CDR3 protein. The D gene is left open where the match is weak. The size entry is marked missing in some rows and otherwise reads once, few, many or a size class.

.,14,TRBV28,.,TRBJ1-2,TGTGCCAGCAGTTTATCTGGGCTTGACTATGGCTACACCTTC,CASSLSGLDYGYTF
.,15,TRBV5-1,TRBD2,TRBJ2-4,TGCGCCAGCAGCTTTCAGGGGCGGGAGGGGAACATTCAGTACTTC,CASSFQGREGNIQYF
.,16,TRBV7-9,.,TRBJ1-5,TGTGCCAGCAGCCCCCTGCGGGGGAGAGGAGGCCAGCCCCAGCATTTT,CASSPLRGRGGQPQHF
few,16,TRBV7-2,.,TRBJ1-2,TGTGCCAGCAGCTTAGTCGTTCTCAGGAGGAACTATGGCTACACCTTC,CASSLVVLRRNYGYTF
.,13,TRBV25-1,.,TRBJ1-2,TGTGCCAGCACCTTTGGGACTCTTTATGGCTACACCTTC,CASTFGTLYGYTF
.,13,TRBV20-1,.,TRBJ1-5,TGCAGTGCTAGTACAGGGAATATAGAGCCCCAGCATTTT,CSASTGNIEPQHF
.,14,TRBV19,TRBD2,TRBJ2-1,TGTGCCAGTAGTATAGGTTTCGGGGGGGCTGAGCAGTTCTTC,CASSIGFGGAEQFF
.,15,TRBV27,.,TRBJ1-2,TGTGCCAGCAGTTTGGGGGCAGGAATCCTCTATGGCTACACCTTC,CASSLGAGILYGYTF
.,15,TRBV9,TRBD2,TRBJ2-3,TGTGCCAGCAGCCTGGGGGGGACTAACACAGATACGCAGTATTTT,CASSLGGTNTDTQYF
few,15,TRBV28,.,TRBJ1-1,TGTGCCAGCAGTTTATGGTCCCCCATGAACACTGAAGCTTTCTTT,CASSLWSPMNTEAFF
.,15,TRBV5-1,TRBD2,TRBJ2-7,TGCGCCAGCAGCTTGGGACTAGCGGGAGTTGGCGAGCAGTACTTC,CASSLGLAGVGEQYF
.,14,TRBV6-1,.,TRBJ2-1,TGTGCCAGCAGTGATCCGGTCCTAGTAGATGAGCAGTTCTTC,CASSDPVLVDEQFF
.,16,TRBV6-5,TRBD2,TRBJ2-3,TGTGCCAGCAGTTACGCACTAGCGGGGAGGGCAGATACGCAGTATTTT,CASSYALAGRADTQYF
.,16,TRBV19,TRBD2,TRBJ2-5,TGTGCCAGTAGTATGAGGGGTAGCGGGAGTGGAGAGACCCAGTACTTC,CASSMRGSGSGETQYF
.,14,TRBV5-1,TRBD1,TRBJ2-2,TGCGCCAGCAGCCCTGGGACAGGCACCGGGGAGCTGTTTTTT,CASSPGTGTGELFF
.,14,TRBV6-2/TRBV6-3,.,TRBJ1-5,TGTGCCAGCAGCCTTATACGGAGCAATCAGCCCCAGCATTTT,CASSLIRSNQPQHF
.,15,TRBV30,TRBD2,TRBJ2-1,TGTGCCTGGAGGTTAGCGGGTCCTTCCTACAATGAGCAGTTCTTC,CAWRLAGPSYNEQFF